The 2 T cell receptor beta chains below were found in one sample sequenced in a study of post-analysis software for immune sequencing data. Included in the TCR beta cDNA libraries were unique molecular identifiers. Each CDR3 protein gets one entry after TCRdb re-called the PCR reads with MiXCR. Of about half a million distinct CDR3 sequences in the sample, 30% to 40% were seen once. The antigens of these receptors remain unknown. Study-level results: Higher frequency in patients than in controls was seen for about five TRBV segments, with TRBV5-6, TRBV5-1 and TRBV20-1 among them.

Source material: blood. Source of these receptors: a girl aged 2-17 years with multiple sclerosis.

The chain carries TRBV5-6 and TRBJ1-5, with D perhaps TRBD1 (5 bases). Trimming stripped 0 bases from V and 0 bases from J, with 13 bases between. CDR1 is SGHDT, CDR2 YYEEEE, per germline. This CDR3 comprises 17 residues. The CDR3 bases are TGTGCCAGCAGCTTGGGGATGGGGCAGAATAGCAATCAGCCCCAGCATTTT. The encoded protein is CASSLGMGQNSNQPQHF.

V usage is TRBV6-6 and J usage is TRBJ1-2; TRBD1 matches at 8 bases. The CDR3 has 14 residues. Germline-derived CDR1 and CDR2 are MNHNY and SVGAGI (reference sequence). J lost 4 bases, V lost 4 bases, and 5 bases had no gene match. The CDR3: CASSLDRVTYGYTF. CDR3 DNA sequence: TGTGCCAGCAGTTTGGACAGGGTGACCTATGGCTACACCTTC.